Below, 2 T cell receptor beta chains from the same sample are listed, as sequenced in a study of T cell changes during pregnancy in multiple sclerosis. Some clones are missing from TCRdb's copy, which holds only in-frame ones; the method was immunoSEQ multiplex PCR. The data contain 30,000 or so clones, roughly 90% of them singletons. The sequencing here drew on CD4+ T cells from peripheral blood mononuclear cells, taken in the second trimester of pregnancy. These receptors were collected from a female donor in good health, enrolled as a control in a pregnancy study.

This chain joins TRBV18 and TRBJ2-2; D not resolved. The CDR3 is 13 residues long. V dropped 4 bases and J dropped 4 bases, with 7 bases sitting between them. CDR1 is KGHSH, CDR2 LQKENI, per germline. The CDR3 sequence is CASSLTGTGELFF. The CDR3 DNA follows: TGTGCCAGCTCACTAACGGGCACCGGGGAGCTGTTTTTT.

The rearrangement links TRBV6-6 to TRBJ2-7; TRBD2 matches at 7 bases. Per germline, CDR1 MNHNY and CDR2 SVGAGI (reference sequence). CDR3 length: 14 residues. With V trimmed by 7 bases and J by 0 bases, 6 bases remained unmatched. The CDR3 spells CASIPGGSSYEQYF. The CDR3, as DNA: TGTGCCAGCATCCCCGGCGGGAGCTCCTACGAGCAGTACTTC.